Below are 22 T cell receptor delta chains sequenced from a single sample in a study of gammadelta T cells in human blood. TCRdb re-identified clones in the RT-PCR reads via CATT. This table holds over 1,000 delta-chain clones, around 1.7% found once. The material sequenced was non-Vgamma9Vdelta2 gamma-delta T cells from adult blood. All receptors come from a human donor.

There are a few counts of this clone. The likely explanation is a read error, given a far larger clone one base away. V gene TRAV38-2/DV8 combines with J gene TRDJ1; 9 bases are a match to TRDD3. This CDR3 comprises 19 residues. V was clipped by 3 bases and J by 0 bases; unmatched bases: 15. The germline V gene has CDR1 TSESDYY and CDR2 QEAYKQQN. CDR3: CAYRTRGALGDWYTDKLIF. The CDR3, as DNA: TGTGCTTATAGGACCAGAGGAGCACTGGGGGACTGGTACACCGATAAACTCATCTTT.

The table lists this clone with a few counts. This may be a read error, as it is one base from a much larger clone. This sequence joins TRAV38-2/DV8 and TRDJ1; 9 nucleotides align to TRDD2. Germline CDR1 TSESDYY, CDR2 QEAYKQQN. This CDR3 comprises 19 residues. DNA for the CDR3: TGTGCTTATGGGAGCGCGCCGCCTTCCTACTTCTCTTCTACCGATAAACTCATCTTT. This sequence encodes CAYGSAPPSYFSSTDKLIF.

On this clone: TCRdb assigns this DNA the protein of a much larger clone, which departs from its translation at residue 3; this likely reflects a read error, and the protein shown comes from translating the DNA. This rearrangement joins TRAV29/DV5 to TRDJ1; 7 nucleotides match TRDD2. The CDR3 extends over 17 amino acids. The junction had 19 bases not matched to a gene; V was cut back by 7 bases and J by 1 base. The germline gives CDR1 NSMFDY, CDR2 ISSIKDK. CDR3 in amino acids: CASRLSYSVMSTDKLIF. The CDR3 DNA is TGTGCATCACGGCTTTCCTACTCAGTGATGTCCACCGATAAACTCATCTTT. Drawing the rest from reference TRAV29/DV5 and TRDJ1, the complete variable domain is DQQVKQNSPSLSVQEGRISILNCDYTNSMFDYFLWYKKYPAEGPTFLISISSIKDKNEDGRFTVFLNKSAKHLSLHIVPSQPGDSAVYFCASRLSYSVMSTDKLIFGKGTRVTVEP.

Concerning this clone itself: A read error is the likely source, as a far larger clone sits one nucleotide away. Other DNA sequences of this sample code for an identical CDR3. V is TRAV38-2/DV8 and J is TRDJ1; 10 bases are a match to TRDD3. The CDR3 is made up of 19 amino acids. Germline V CDR1 and CDR2: TSESDYY, QEAYKQQN. DNA for the CDR3: TGTGCCTATAGGAGCGCGGTCTACTGGGGGATCCCGTACACCGATAAACTCATCTTT. It encodes CAYRSAVYWGIPYTDKLIF.

This clone has a handful of counts. A far larger clone is one nucleotide away, so this likely arose from a read error. The chain couples TRAV38-2/DV8 to TRDJ1; D is perhaps TRDD3 (9 bases). The CDR3 runs to 26 residues. Between the trimmed V and J ends, which lost 7 bases and 0 bases, there was a span of 49 bases. Germline loops: CDR1 TSESDYY, CDR2 QEAYKQQN. The CDR3 bases are TGTGCTTATGGGACCAGCCCGAATTCCTTCCTATACTATAGGGGATACGTCCGGGGGGACACCGATAAACTCATCTTT. Translating it yields CAYGTSPNSFLYYRGYVRGDTDKLIF.

Within the sample, this clone is large. The chain combines TRDV1 with TRDJ1, with 7 nucleotides matching TRDD3. J was trimmed by 1 base and V by 1 base; bases with no gene match: 9. In germline, CDR1 is TSWWSYY, CDR2 QGS. The CDR3 length is 17 residues. CDR3 nucleotides: TGTGCTCTTGGGGAACGGTACTACTGGGGCCTCACCGATAAACTCATCTTT. Translating gives CALGERYYWGLTDKLIF.

Concerning this clone: The junction does not match germline at one end; this may be a read error. The chain employs TRDV1 and TRDJ1; D is tentatively TRDD2 or TRDD3 (7 bases each). The J gene comes from matching the DNA to germline here; TCRdb lacks it. CDR3 length: 24 amino acids. Germline V gene sequence: CDR1 TSWWSYY, CDR2 QGS. The CDR3 reads CALGEPFPTVLGYTGERYTNKLIF. The CDR3 nucleotides are TGTGCTCTTGGGGAACCGTTTCCTACGGTGTTGGGTTATACTGGGGAAAGGTACACCAATAAACTCATCTTT.

About this clone itself: A much more abundant neighbour one base away suggests this may be a read error. Other DNA sequences of this sample code for an identical CDR3. The V and J genes are TRDV1 and TRDJ1, with TRDD3 matching 8 bases. Germline lookup yields CDR1 TSWWSYY and CDR2 QGS. V lost 3 bases, J lost 4 bases, and 34 bases stayed unmatched. This CDR3 contains 24 residues. In DNA, the CDR3 is TGTGCTCTTGGGGAGTGGCCCTCTTATAGTCGGATTGACTGGGGGGTTCCAACAGGCGATAAACTCATCTTT. Encoded protein: CALGEWPSYSRIDWGVPTGDKLIF.

This clone was counted a few times. The translation of this DNA and the TCRdb protein of a much larger clone differ at residue 11, probably owing to a read error; the protein shown here is translated from the DNA. The J gene is TRDJ1, the V gene TRDV1; tentatively, D is TRDD3 (5 bases). Looked up from germline, CDR1 is TSWWSYY and CDR2 is QGS. Trimming took off 0 bases at V and 1 base at J, with 15 bases between the two ends. The length of the CDR3 is 17 residues. The CDR3 sequence: CALGELRRGPCTDKLIF. The CDR3 coding sequence is TGTGCTCTTGGGGAACTTCGCCGGGGACCTTGCACCGATAAACTCATCTTT.

Within the sample, this clone is large. Other DNA sequences in this specimen translate into the identical CDR3. V and J are TRDV1 and TRDJ1; D possibly corresponds to TRDD3 (9 bases). CDR1 is TSWWSYY and CDR2 is QGS in the germline V gene. V was clipped by 0 bases and J by 2 bases, with 34 bases between them. The CDR3 length is 23 residues. The CDR3 nucleotides are TGTGCTCTTGGGGAACTAGGATCATCTTCCTACAACTCTGGGGGATTGACTACCGATAAACTCATCTTT. Its translation is CALGELGSSSYNSGGLTTDKLIF.

Of note for this clone: This likely stems from a read error, as it lies one base from a far larger clone. Additional DNA sequences in this sample encode the identical CDR3. The chain combines TRAV29/DV5 with TRDJ1; the D is unclear. This CDR3 has 16 residues. From germline, CDR1 is NSMFDY and CDR2 ISSIKDK. In nucleotides, the CDR3 is TGTGCAGCAAGCGGAGGGAGGGGTGAATACACCGATAAACTAATCTTT. It encodes CAASGGRGEYTDKLIF. The full variable domain, in which reference TRAV29/DV5 and TRDJ1 provide the parts outside the CDR3, is DQQVKQNSPSLSVQEGRISILNCDYTNSMFDYFLWYKKYPAEGPTFLISISSIKDKNEDGRFTVFLNKSAKHLSLHIVPSQPGDSAVYFCAASGGRGEYTDKLIFGKGTRVTVEP.

This clone is labeled medium-sized. Other DNA sequences from this sample encode an identical CDR3 as well. The chain carries TRDV1 and TRDJ1; TRDD3 matches at 12 bases. Germline trimming cut 4 bases from V and 2 bases from J; bases unmatched to any gene: 23. Looked up from germline, CDR1 is TSWWSYY and CDR2 is QGS. The CDR3 sequence is 22 residues long. The CDR3 coding sequence is TGTGCTCTTGGGGGGTCTCCTAGGCCTGGGGGATACGCGTATCCCTCTACCGATAAACTCATCTTT. Protein sequence: CALGGSPRPGGYAYPSTDKLIF.

This clone is classed as large (0.1 to 1%). The chain recombines TRAV38-2/DV8 with TRDJ1; D possibly corresponds to TRDD3 (9 bases). V lost 3 bases and J 0 bases, leaving 45 bases between the germline ends. This CDR3 has 26 residues. CDR1 TSESDYY and CDR2 QEAYKQQN come from the germline V gene. The CDR3 nucleotides read TGTGCTTATAGGACCAGCCCGAATTCCTTCCTATACTATAGGGGATACGTCCGGGGGGACACCGATAAACTCATCTTT. Amino acid sequence: CAYRTSPNSFLYYRGYVRGDTDKLIF.

This clone was seen more than once but under ten times. A read error is likely here: a far larger clone is one base away. This chain links TRAV29/DV5 with TRDJ1, with 9 bases lining up with TRDD3. The CDR3 consists of 16 residues. Germline-derived CDR1 and CDR2 are NSMFDY and ISSIKDK. The CDR3 DNA sequence: TGTGCAGCAAGCGCGCGGGGGGATACATACACCGATAAACGCATCTTT. Translation: CAASARGDTYTDKRIF.

As to this clone: This clone may be a read error of a much larger clone one base away. Other nucleotide sequences from this sample produce the same CDR3. The chain is built from TRDV1 and TRDJ1; D may be TRDD2 (5 bases). Germline V CDR1 and CDR2: TSWWSYY, QGS. This CDR3 region has 20 residues. Trimming pared 5 bases from V and 0 bases from J, leaving 28 bases between. In DNA form, the CDR3 reads TGTGCTCTTGGGCCACGTCTGGCCTACCCCATGCCTCGCTACACCGATAAACTCATCTTT. Translating gives CALGPRLAYPMPRYTDKLIF.

Concerning this clone itself: The protein that TCRdb holds for this DNA derives from a much larger clone and differs from the translated DNA at residue 7, which likely indicates a read error; the protein shown here is translated from the DNA. The chain joins TRDV1 to TRDJ1, with 8 bases identical to TRDD3. CDR1 TSWWSYY and CDR2 QGS come from the germline V gene. V shed 6 bases, J shed 0 bases, and the junction held 24 bases outside the gene matches. This CDR3 comprises 21 residues. This CDR3 reads CALGRPQRQGLGIPHTDKLIF. CDR3 DNA sequence: TGTGCTCTTGGTAGGCCACAAAGGCAGGGTCTGGGGATACCGCACACCGATAAACTCATCTTT.

Comment on this clone: The translation of this DNA and the TCRdb protein of a much larger clone differ at residue 5, probably owing to a read error; the protein shown here is translated from the DNA. The chain employs TRAV29/DV5 and TRDJ1; D may be TRDD2 (5 bases). With 4 bases removed from V and 3 bases from J, the gap between germline ends came to 19 bases. The CDR3 is 15 amino acids. Germline CDR1 and CDR2: NSMFDY and ISSIKDK. The CDR3 nucleotides read TGTGCAGCACTAACTTCCGGCCCCGGAGCCGATAAACTCATCTTT. Protein sequence: CAALTSGPGADKLIF.

This clone is labeled medium-sized (0.01 to 0.1%). The chain combines TRDV1 with TRDJ1; 13 bases map to TRDD3. Germline lookup yields CDR1 TSWWSYY and CDR2 QGS. J lost 0 bases, V lost 4 bases, and 26 bases had no gene match. The CDR3 contains 24 residues. The DNA of the CDR3 is TGTGCTCTTGGGGTTATTTCCACTCCCTTGGGTTACTGGGGGATACGAGGAGACACCGATAAACTCATCTTT. As protein: CALGVISTPLGYWGIRGDTDKLIF.

This clone has more than one count but fewer than ten. The TCRdb protein comes from a much larger clone and disagrees with this DNA's translation at residue 10, likely due to a read error; the protein given here is derived from the DNA. V gene TRDV1 combines with J gene TRDJ1; a possible D gene is TRDD3 (8 bases). CDR1 is TSWWSYY, CDR2 QGS, per germline. The V end lost 5 bases, the J end lost 2 bases, and 33 bases lay between the germline ends. This CDR3 spans 21 amino acids. The CDR3 loop is CALGRPFPTTYWGAGTDKLIF. Here the CDR3 DNA reads TGTGCTCTTGGGCGACCTTTTCCTACGACCTACTGGGGGGCCGGAACCGATAAACTCATCTTT.

This clone is labeled large. The genes are TRDV1 and TRDJ1; D is undetermined. Trimming took off 1 base at V and 0 bases at J, with 33 bases between the two ends. Looked up from germline, CDR1 is TSWWSYY and CDR2 is QGS. The CDR3 has 23 amino acids. The CDR3 sequence: CALGEHPLFLHLSPRGYTDKLIF. The CDR3 nucleotides read TGTGCTCTTGGGGAACATCCCCTCTTTCTCCATTTAAGCCCCCGGGGTTACACCGATAAACTCATCTTT.

With respect to this clone: This likely traces to a read error, being one base from a far larger clone. This chain joins TRDV1 and TRDJ1, with D possibly being TRDD3 (5 bases). Deletions cut 4 bases from V and 0 bases from J, with 15 bases between. The CDR3 has 16 amino acids. The germline V gene encodes CDR1 TSWWSYY and CDR2 QGS. The CDR3 nucleotides are TGTGCTCTTGGGGGCTTCGGGTCGGGGGACACCGATAAACTCATCTTT. This codes for CALGGFGSGDTDKLIF.

This clone came up a few times. A far larger clone is one base from this, pointing to a likely read error. The genes are TRDV1 and TRDJ1; 13 nucleotides agree with TRDD3. The CDR3 spans 26 residues. The ends lost 0 bases at V and 6 bases at J; junction bases unmatched: 34. The V gene's germline CDR1 is TSWWSYY and CDR2 QGS. This chain's CDR3 is CALGELKEERTFSLPYWGIRGNKLIF. CDR3 in DNA: TGTGCTCTTGGGGAACTAAAGGAAGAGCGGACCTTCTCACTTCCTTACTGGGGGATACGAGGGAATAAACTCATCTTT.